This T cell receptor beta chain comes out of a study of PD-L1 blockade in urothelial cancer. Study background: Samples came from 3 weeks, at the second dose, and 6 weeks into treatment.

Per germline, CDR1 MNHNS and CDR2 SASEGT. The CDR3 runs to 14 residues. Losses at the gene ends were 7 bases for V and 4 bases for J; bases not matched to a gene: 6. Time point noted: peripheral blood 6 weeks after treatment start. The data were produced by immunoSEQ multiplex PCR, yet TCRdb's version contains in-frame clones alone and is incomplete. The sample has about 40,000 clones; approximately 81% are singletons. The source material was PBMCs, sampled around atezolizumab (anti-PD-L1) treatment. The V and J genes are TRBV6-1 and TRBJ2-1, with TRBD2 matching 8 bases. The origin of this receptor is a man in his sixties or seventies with urothelial cancer. The CDR3 here is CASKKAGEYNEQFF. Here the CDR3 DNA reads TGTGCCAGCAAAAAAGCGGGAGAATACAATGAGCAGTTCTTC.